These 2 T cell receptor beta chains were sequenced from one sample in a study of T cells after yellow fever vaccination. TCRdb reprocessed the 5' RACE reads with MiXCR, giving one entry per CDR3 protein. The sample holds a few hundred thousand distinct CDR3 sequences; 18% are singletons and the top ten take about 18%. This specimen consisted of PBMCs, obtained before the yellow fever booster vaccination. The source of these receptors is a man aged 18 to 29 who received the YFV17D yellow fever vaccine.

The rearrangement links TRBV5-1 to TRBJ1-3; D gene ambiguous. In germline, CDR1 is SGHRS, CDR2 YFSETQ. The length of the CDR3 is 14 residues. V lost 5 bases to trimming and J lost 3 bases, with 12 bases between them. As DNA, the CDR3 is TGCGCCAGCAGTCCTGACCCGGGTGGAAACACCATATATTTT. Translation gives CASSPDPGGNTIYF.

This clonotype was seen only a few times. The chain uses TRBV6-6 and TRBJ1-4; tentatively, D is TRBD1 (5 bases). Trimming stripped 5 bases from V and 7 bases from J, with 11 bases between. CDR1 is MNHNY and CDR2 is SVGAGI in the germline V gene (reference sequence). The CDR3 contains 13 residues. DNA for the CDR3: TGTGCCAGCAGTAGACAGAGTATTGAAAAACTGTTTTTT. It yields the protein CASSRQSIEKLFF.